This TCR beta chain was obtained from a study of regulatory T cells in long-lasting Graves disease (TCRdb year 2021). The study in broad terms: In the newly diagnosed Graves' disease group, patients had been taking antithyroid drugs for less than 3 months. Patients with persistent Graves' disease were compared with patients with newly diagnosed Graves' disease using TCR sequencing and RNA sequencing of peripheral blood. The study took place in China and was registered as a clinical trial. A total of about 33 samples were covered by TCR sequencing, comprising 13 persistent and around 20 newly diagnosed Graves' disease patients. Here is what the overall study found, with its caveats: Sequencing and analysis were limited to the TCR beta chain. Persistent disease showed preferential use of TRBV28, TRBJ1-2 and TRBJ2-5, whereas newly diagnosed disease favored TRBV20-1 and TRBJ2-1. More public clonotypes were shared among persistent patients (around 3,000) than among newly diagnosed patients (under 1,000). Lower TCR Shannon entropy and fewer highly expanded clones were observed in persistent Graves' disease patients than in newly diagnosed patients, which suggested clonal expansion. The authors acknowledged the small sample size as a limitation that may reduce accuracy. The study examined only peripheral blood because the primary lesion, thyroid tissue, could not be accessed.

This clonotype has at least ten counts. Its binding antigen is unknown. One base away there is no much larger clone; base qualities are not given. The time point label for this specimen denotes: newly diagnosed GD, antithyroid drugs for less than 3 months. For both TCR sequencing and RNA sequencing, RNA was extracted from PBMCs using TRIzol. Graves' disease was diagnosed according to American Thyroid Association guidelines. Patients for the study were recruited at an endocrinology department in Xi'an, China. From each patient, around 9 milliliters of peripheral blood was collected into an EDTA anticoagulant tube. Ficoll Paque Plus density gradient separation was used to isolate PBMCs, and no further T cell sorting was performed. An Agilent 2100 Bioanalyzer and agarose gel were used to check RNA quality, while a NanoDrop 2000 measured RNA concentration. Libraries were made using multiplex PCR. For sequencing, an Illumina HiSeq 4000 was employed. CDR3 regions were amplified by Arm-PCR with iRepertoire HTBI primers to construct TCR beta libraries. PCR products were gel purified before sequencing. From the authors' description of their analysis: Gene usage analysis of CDR3 amino acid clonotypes relied on the 62 TRBV and 14 TRBJ segments identified across samples. Filtered high-quality paired reads were merged into contigs using COPE and FqMerger. Contigs were aligned with BLAST to IMGT TRBV, TRBD and TRBJ reference genes, and CDR3 was defined per IMGT. Any clonotype with a frequency above 0.1% was counted as a highly expanded clone. Repertoire diversity was measured by Shannon entropy, and V-J evenness by the Gini coefficient. A clonotype was considered public if more than one individual shared it. The public reads were quality trimmed at Q25 with fastp and then assembled into clones with MiXCR by TCRdb, keeping productive beta chains. For every CDR3 protein sequence, its rows merge into one entry that carries the most common genes and DNA. The V and J calls were determined by TCRdb, not by the authors. This sample has roughly 250,000 distinct CDR3 sequences in its table, and around 19% of those were observed once. The ten biggest clones cover about 15% of the sample.

The CDR3 spans 15 residues, from the cysteine through the phenylalanine. The DNA shown is the 45-base CDR3, in frame from base 1. Trimming leaves V shorter by 5 bases and J shorter by 6 bases, with the junction holding 11 bases beyond the gene matches. CDR1 is given as SGHTA and CDR2 as FQGNSA, both from the germline V gene. These data also featured in a second study, about T cells in Graves' hyperthyroidism and ophthalmopathy. Taken from the second paper: Graves' hyperthyroidism was defined as stable when no progression to ophthalmopathy occurred over 18 months of follow-up. The hyperthyroidism patients were between 18 and 65 years old and newly diagnosed, with a disease duration of less than 2 months. Patients with uncontrolled infections, other autoimmune diseases, pregnancy or lactation were excluded. Clinical symptoms, serum thyroxine and TRAb, thyroid ultrasound, and orbital computed tomography formed the basis for the diagnoses. A first-round RT-PCR of the TCR CDR3 used the HTBI primer set with the Qiagen OneStep RT-PCR kit. Most expanded thyroid clonotypes (frequency above 0.001) were also detected in blood, a finding suggesting that blood repertoires may reflect thyroid immune responses. Ophthalmopathy was separated from stable hyperthyroidism by a 13 V-J signature model, with over 85% sensitivity and roughly 81% specificity obtained in cross-validation and 80%/75% obtained in testing. In validation, the model predicted progression to ophthalmopathy with just under 71% sensitivity and approximately 72% specificity, a median of 6.5 months before onset. A discovery cohort of about a hundred patients, roughly 43 with Graves' ophthalmopathy and approximately 57 with stable Graves' hyperthyroidism, was used to find distinguishing TCR V-J signatures. Prospective prediction of ophthalmopathy was tested in an independent validation cohort consisting of fewer than 20 hyperthyroidism patients and around 16 patients who later progressed to ophthalmopathy. The roughly 100 discovery patients were randomly divided into training and test sets at a 7:3 ratio. In several Graves' hyperthyroidism patients, the study also compared T-cell repertoires from thyroid tissue with T-cell repertoires from blood. Following sampling, methimazole starting at 30 mg daily was given to hyperthyroidism patients, and high-dose intravenous methylprednisolone was given to ophthalmopathy patients. Libraries were constructed in a second round of multiplex PCR, after which size selection and purification were carried out. Sequencing of the libraries was done on an Illumina HiSeq2000 using paired-end 100 bp reads. SOAPnuke was used to process the raw data, throwing out any read that contained adapters or uncalled bases, had a mean Phred below 15, or lacked an exact constant-primer or identifier match. High-quality paired reads were merged using COPE v1.2.5, and each unique nucleotide sequence was defined as a clonotype. MiTCR v1.1 was used to align the clonotypes against IMGT TRBV, TRBD and TRBJ reference segments. The analysis included only V-J combinations with a frequency above 0.0001, which together covered 99% to 99.2% of the repertoires. The TCS score was defined as the ratio of F50 (clonal expansion) to E x V (chaos), calculated using BLOSUM62-based TCRdist between CDR3 peptides within each V-J. Welch's t-statistics and random forest reduced just over 500 V-J features to some 14, which were used in a naive Bayes classifier (R e1071). Sample size was not statistically predetermined, and investigators were not blinded to group allocation. The paper reports TCR Vbeta CDR3 sequencing of approximately 140 peripheral blood samples: approximately 43 ophthalmopathy, 75 to 80 hyperthyroidism and approximately 17 progressor patients.

This receptor chain uses TRBV7-2 and TRBJ2-7; 9 nucleotides in the junction match TRBD1. This receptor was taken from a woman between 25 and 40 years old with Graves disease. Donor details come from another sample of the same person, matched by shared clones. Sample: peripheral blood mononuclear cells (PBMCs), taken at new diagnosis, from a patient treated with antithyroid drugs. The DNA sequence follows: TGTGCCAGCAGCGCCACCGGGACAGGGTTGGTCGAGCAGTACTTC. It is translated as CASSATGTGLVEQYF.